This entry concerns a single T cell receptor (beta chain). This sample was taken from a study of blood T cell repertoires in COVID-19. In the study overall: The United States, Italy and Spain were the sources of the acute and convalescent COVID-19 samples.

The CDR3 length is 16 residues. V dropped 4 bases and J dropped 8; count of bases not matched to a gene: 13. CDR1 is KGHDR, CDR2 SFDVKD, per germline. Assay used: immunoSEQ multiplex PCR; TCRdb lists only in-frame clones, some missing. Among 250,000 or so clones listed, around nine tenths were seen once. This TCR derives from a man between 25 and 39 years old with active or convalescent COVID-19. This chain connects TRBV24-1 to TRBJ2-3; 8 bases are a match to TRBD2. Material: peripheral blood. CDR3 nucleotides: TGTGCCACCAGTGACTTACAAACGGGAGGGGCTAGTACGCAGTATTTT. It specifies CATSDLQTGGASTQYF.